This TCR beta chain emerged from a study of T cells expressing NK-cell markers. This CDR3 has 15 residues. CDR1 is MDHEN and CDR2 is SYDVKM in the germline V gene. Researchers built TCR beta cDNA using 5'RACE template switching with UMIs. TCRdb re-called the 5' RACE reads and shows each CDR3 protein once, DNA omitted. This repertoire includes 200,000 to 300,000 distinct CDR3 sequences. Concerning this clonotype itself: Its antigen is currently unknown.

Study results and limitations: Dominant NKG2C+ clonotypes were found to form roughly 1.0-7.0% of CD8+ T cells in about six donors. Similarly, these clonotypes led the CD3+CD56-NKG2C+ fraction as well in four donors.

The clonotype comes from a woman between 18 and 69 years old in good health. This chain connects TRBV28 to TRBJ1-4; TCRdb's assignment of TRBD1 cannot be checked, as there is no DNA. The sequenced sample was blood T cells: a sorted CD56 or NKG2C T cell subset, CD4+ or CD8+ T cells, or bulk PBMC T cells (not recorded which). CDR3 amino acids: CASSALGQLNEKLFF.